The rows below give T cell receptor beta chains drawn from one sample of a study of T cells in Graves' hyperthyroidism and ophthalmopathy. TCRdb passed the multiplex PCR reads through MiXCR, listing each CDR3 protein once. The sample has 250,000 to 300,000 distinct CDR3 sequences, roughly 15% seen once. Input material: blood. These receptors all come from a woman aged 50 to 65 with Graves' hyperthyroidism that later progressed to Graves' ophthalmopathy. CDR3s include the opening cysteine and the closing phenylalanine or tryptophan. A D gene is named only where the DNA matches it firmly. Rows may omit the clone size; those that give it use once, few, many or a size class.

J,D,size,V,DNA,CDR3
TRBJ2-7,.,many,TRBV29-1,TGCAGCGTTGATACCGGGGGCGAGCAGTACTTC,CSVDTGGEQYF
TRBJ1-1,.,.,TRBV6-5,TGTGCCAGCAGTTACTCGATGGGTCGCACTGAAGCTTTCTTT,CASSYSMGRTEAFF
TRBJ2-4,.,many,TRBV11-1,TGTGCCAGCAGCTCACTAGCACCCGGCAGGGGCATTCAGTACTTC,CASSSLAPGRGIQYF
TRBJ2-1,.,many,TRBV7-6,TGTGCCAGCAGCTTAGGCGTCAGCTCCTACAATGAGCAGTTCTTC,CASSLGVSSYNEQFF
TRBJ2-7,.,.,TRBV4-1,TGCGCCAGCAGCCAAGAAATTTTTCGGGGGAAAGCCTACGAGCAGTACTTC,CASSQEIFRGKAYEQYF
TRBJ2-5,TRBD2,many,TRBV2,TGTGCCATGACTAGCGCCAGGCGGCAAGAGACCCAGTACTTC,CAMTSARRQETQYF
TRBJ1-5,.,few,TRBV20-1,TGCAGTGCTAGAGATATGGGTAGCAATCAGCCCCAGCATTTT,CSARDMGSNQPQHF
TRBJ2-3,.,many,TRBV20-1,TGCAGTGCTAGAGTGGGAGTCACAGATACGCAGTATTTT,CSARVGVTDTQYF
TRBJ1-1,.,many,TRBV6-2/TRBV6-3,TGTGCCAGCAGCCCACGCCCCGGACGAGTCGTTACTGAAGCTTTCTTT,CASSPRPGRVVTEAFF
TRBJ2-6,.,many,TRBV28,TGTGCCAGCAGTATGATATCTGGGGCCAACGTCCTGACTTTC,CASSMISGANVLTF
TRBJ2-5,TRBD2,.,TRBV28,TGTGCCAGCAGTTTTTTTTGGACTAGCAGAGAACAAGAGACCCAGTACTTC,CASSFFWTSREQETQYF
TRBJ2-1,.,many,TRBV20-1,TGCAGTGCTAGAAAGACAGTGGGGAGCTCCTACAATGAGCAGTTCTTC,CSARKTVGSSYNEQFF
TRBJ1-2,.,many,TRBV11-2,TGTGCCAGCAGGGGGAGGTCGGGGGCTGACTATGGCTACACCTTC,CASRGRSGADYGYTF
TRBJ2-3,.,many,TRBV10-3,TGTGCCATCAGTGAAAGGTCCAGGGCAGATACGCAGTATTTT,CAISERSRADTQYF
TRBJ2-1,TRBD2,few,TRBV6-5,TGTGCCAGCAGTTACTGGCGGGAGGGCCCTAACAATGAGCAGTTCTTC,CASSYWREGPNNEQFF
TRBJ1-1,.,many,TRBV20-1,TGCAGTGCTAGAGGCTTGGGGCAGGTGAACACTGAAGCTTTCTTT,CSARGLGQVNTEAFF
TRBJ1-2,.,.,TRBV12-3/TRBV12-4,TGTGCCAGCAGTTTAGCGCGCAGGGGTTATGGCTACACCTTC,CASSLARRGYGYTF
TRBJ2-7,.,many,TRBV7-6,TGTGCCAGCAGTCCCTCGGGAAACGAGCAGTACTTC,CASSPSGNEQYF
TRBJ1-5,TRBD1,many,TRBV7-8,TGTGCCAGCAGCTTAGTTTTGGGACAGCCCAATCAGCCCCAGCATTTT,CASSLVLGQPNQPQHF
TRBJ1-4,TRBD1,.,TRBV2,TGTGCCAGCAGCGCATCGGACAGGGGGCGAACTAATGAAAAACTGTTTTTT,CASSASDRGRTNEKLFF
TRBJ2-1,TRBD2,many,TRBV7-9,TGTGCCAGCAGCTTAGGCGGGAGGACCTACAATGAGCAGTTCTTC,CASSLGGRTYNEQFF
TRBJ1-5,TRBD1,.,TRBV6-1,TGTGCCAGCAGAGCAGGGGGATATAGCAATCAGCCCCAGCATTTT,CASRAGGYSNQPQHF
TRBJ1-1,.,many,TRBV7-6,TGTGCCAGCAGCCAACAGGGATTGGGTACTGAAGCTTTCTTT,CASSQQGLGTEAFF
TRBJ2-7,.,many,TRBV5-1,TGCGCCAGCACCCGATTAGGGGTGGGGGAGCAGTACTTC,CASTRLGVGEQYF
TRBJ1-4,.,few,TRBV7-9,TGTGCCAGCAGCTTAGAAATCGGGTCGACAGGAGATGAAAAACTGTTTTTT,CASSLEIGSTGDEKLFF
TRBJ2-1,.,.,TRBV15,TGTGCCACCAGCTTGCCCAAGGGTGGGAATGAGCAGTTCTTC,CATSLPKGGNEQFF
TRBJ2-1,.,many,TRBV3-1,TGTGCCAGCAGCCCCAGACTAGTCTCTGAGCAGTTCTTC,CASSPRLVSEQFF
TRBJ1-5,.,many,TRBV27,TGTGCCAGTGCAACAGGGACGGCCCAGCCCCAGCATTTT,CASATGTAQPQHF
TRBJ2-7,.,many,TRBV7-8,TGTGCCAGCAGGGGGGTTCCCAACTGGCACGAGCAGTACTTC,CASRGVPNWHEQYF
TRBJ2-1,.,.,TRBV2,TGTGCCAGCAGTGGTGGACTCACCTACAATGAGCAGTTCTTC,CASSGGLTYNEQFF
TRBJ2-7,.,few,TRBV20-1,TGCAGTGGACGGTACCCATCCACCTACGAGCAGTACTTC,CSGRYPSTYEQYF
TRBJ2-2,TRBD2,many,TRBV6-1,TGTGCCAGCAGTACGGGAGGGGATACCGGGGAGCTGTTTTTT,CASSTGGDTGELFF
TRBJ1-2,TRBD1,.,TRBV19,TGTGCCAGTAGTAGGACGACAGGGGGCGGCTATGGCTACACCTTC,CASSRTTGGGYGYTF
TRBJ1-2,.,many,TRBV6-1,TGTGCCAGCAGGGAGTCTCTCGCGGGCTACGGCTACACCTTC,CASRESLAGYGYTF
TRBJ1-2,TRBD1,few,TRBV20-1,TGCAGTGCTTCTACAGGGGGCGCATACAATCACTATGGCTACACCTTC,CSASTGGAYNHYGYTF
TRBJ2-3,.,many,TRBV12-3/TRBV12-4,TGTGCCAGCAGTTTTACGATAGGGAGGTTGGATACGCAGTATTTT,CASSFTIGRLDTQYF
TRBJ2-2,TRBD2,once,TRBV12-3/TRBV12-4,TGTGCCAGCAGTCCCCGTGGCGGGAGGGCGAACACCGGGGAGCTGTTTTTT,CASSPRGGRANTGELFF
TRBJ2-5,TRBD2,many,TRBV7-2,TGTGCCAGCAGCTGGGGACTAGCGCTCCCCCCCCAAGAGACCCAGTACTTC,CASSWGLALPPQETQYF
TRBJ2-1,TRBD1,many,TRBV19,TGTGCGACAGGGAAGGAGCATGAGCAGTTCTTC,CATGKEHEQFF
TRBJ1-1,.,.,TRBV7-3,TGTGCCAGTAGTTACCTGTCGGGGGGGAACACTGAAGCTTTCTTT,CASSYLSGGNTEAFF
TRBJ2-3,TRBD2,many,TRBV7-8,TGTGCCAGCAGCTCTGTACTAGCGGGAGTGGTAGATACGCAGTATTTT,CASSSVLAGVVDTQYF
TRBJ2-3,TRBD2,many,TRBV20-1,TGCAGTGCTACCAGCGGGACTGGCACAGATACGCAGTATTTT,CSATSGTGTDTQYF
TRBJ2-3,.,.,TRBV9,TGTGCCAGCTCATTAGGGGTTAACACAGATACGCAGTATTTT,CASSLGVNTDTQYF
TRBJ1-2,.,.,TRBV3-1,TGTGCCAGCAGCCTCTTTGGGGGCTACACCTTC,CASSLFGGYTF
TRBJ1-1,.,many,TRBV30,TGTGCCTGGGCCGGAGATGGCACTGAAGCTTTCTTT,CAWAGDGTEAFF
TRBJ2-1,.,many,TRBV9,TGTGCCAGCAGCGGGCTAGGTGTAGGGGGTGAGCAGTTCTTC,CASSGLGVGGEQFF
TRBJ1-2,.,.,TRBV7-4,TGTGCCAGCAGCGCCTCTCGCCGTAATAGCTATGGCTACACCTTC,CASSASRRNSYGYTF
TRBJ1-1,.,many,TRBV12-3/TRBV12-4,TGTGCCAGCAGCTTGGGACCTCAAGCTTTCTTT,CASSLGPQAFF
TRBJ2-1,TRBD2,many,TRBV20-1,TGCAGTGCTAGTTGGGGACTAGCGAATGAGCAGTTCTTC,CSASWGLANEQFF
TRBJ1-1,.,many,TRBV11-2,TGTGCCAGCAGCTCAAATCAGGGGAACACTGAAGCTTTCTTT,CASSSNQGNTEAFF